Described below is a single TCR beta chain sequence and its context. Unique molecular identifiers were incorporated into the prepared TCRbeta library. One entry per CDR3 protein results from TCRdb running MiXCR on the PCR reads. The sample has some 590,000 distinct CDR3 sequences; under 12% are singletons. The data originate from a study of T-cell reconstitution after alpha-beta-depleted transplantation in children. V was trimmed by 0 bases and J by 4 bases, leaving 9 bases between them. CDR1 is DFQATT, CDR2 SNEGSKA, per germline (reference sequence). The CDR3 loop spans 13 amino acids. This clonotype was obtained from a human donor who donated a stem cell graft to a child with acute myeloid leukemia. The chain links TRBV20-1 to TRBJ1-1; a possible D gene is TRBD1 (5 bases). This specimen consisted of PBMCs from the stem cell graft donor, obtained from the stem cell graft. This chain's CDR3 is CSAREGVLTEAFF. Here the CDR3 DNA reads TGCAGTGCTAGAGAAGGGGTCCTCACTGAAGCTTTCTTT.